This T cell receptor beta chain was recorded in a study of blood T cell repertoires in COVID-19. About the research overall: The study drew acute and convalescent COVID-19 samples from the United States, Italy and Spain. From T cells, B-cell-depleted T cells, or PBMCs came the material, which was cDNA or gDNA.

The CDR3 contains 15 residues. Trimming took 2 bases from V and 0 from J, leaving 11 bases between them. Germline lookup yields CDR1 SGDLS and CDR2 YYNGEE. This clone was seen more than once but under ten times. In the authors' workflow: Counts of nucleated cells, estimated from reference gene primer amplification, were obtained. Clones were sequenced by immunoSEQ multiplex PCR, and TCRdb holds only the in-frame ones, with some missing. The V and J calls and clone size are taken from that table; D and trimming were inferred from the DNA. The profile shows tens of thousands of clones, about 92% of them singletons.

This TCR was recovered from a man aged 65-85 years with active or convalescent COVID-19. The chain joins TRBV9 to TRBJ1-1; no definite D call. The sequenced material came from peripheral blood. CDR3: CASSVLAEMNTEAFF. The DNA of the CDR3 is TGTGCCAGCAGCGTTCTGGCGGAAATGAACACTGAAGCTTTCTTT.